The rows below give T cell receptor beta chains drawn from one sample of a study of blood T cell repertoires in COVID-19. Measured with immunoSEQ multiplex PCR; TCRdb has only the in-frame clones, and not every one. The repertoire includes under 130,000 clones, approximately 72% of them detected once, and roughly a fifth sits in the top ten. Input material: peripheral blood. The receptors originated from a woman in her sixties or seventies with acute or convalescent COVID-19. CDR3s include the opening cysteine and the closing phenylalanine or tryptophan. D genes are given only for firm matches. Clone size is shown for a subset of rows, as once, few, many or a class of expanded clone.

D: TRBD1
size: .
V: TRBV11-2
J: TRBJ1-1
DNA: TGTGCCAGCAGCCCCCTCCAGGGGGTAACCATGAACACTGAAGCTTTCTTT
CDR3: CASSPLQGVTMNTEAFF

D: .
size: .
V: TRBV28
J: TRBJ1-2
DNA: TGTGCCAGCAGTTTACAGGGGTCAGACGGCTACACCTTC
CDR3: CASSLQGSDGYTF

D: .
size: .
V: TRBV24-1
J: TRBJ2-1
DNA: TGTGCCACCAGTGATTTGCAGGCAGGGGTAATCTCCTACAATGAGCAGTTCTTC
CDR3: CATSDLQAGVISYNEQFF

D: TRBD1
size: .
V: TRBV6-6
J: TRBJ1-5
DNA: TGTGCCAGCAGCGACCCGGGACAGGGTCTTCAGCCCCAGCATTTT
CDR3: CASSDPGQGLQPQHF

D: .
size: .
V: TRBV10-3
J: TRBJ2-3
DNA: TGTGCCATCAGTGAGTCTCGGAGGGGGCCGGATACGCAGTATTTT
CDR3: CAISESRRGPDTQYF

D: .
size: .
V: TRBV7-9
J: TRBJ1-2
DNA: TGTGCCAGCAGCTTGCAACAGGCGGGGAGCTACACCTTC
CDR3: CASSLQQAGSYTF

D: .
size: .
V: TRBV19
J: TRBJ1-2
DNA: TGTGCCAGTACGAACCTTCGCGGCTATGGCTACACCTTC
CDR3: CASTNLRGYGYTF

D: .
size: .
V: TRBV20-1
J: TRBJ1-3
DNA: TGCAGTGCTAGTGCGCGTCGCTCTGGAAACACCATATATTTT
CDR3: CSASARRSGNTIYF

D: .
size: .
V: TRBV30
J: TRBJ2-3
DNA: TGTGCCTGGAGTCTGACTAGAGCGAGCACAGATACGCAGTATTTT
CDR3: CAWSLTRASTDTQYF

D: TRBD1
size: .
V: TRBV6-5
J: TRBJ1-2
DNA: TGTGCCAGCAGGCAGACAGGGGGCACATCTCATGGCTACACCTTC
CDR3: CASRQTGGTSHGYTF

D: .
size: .
V: TRBV5-1
J: TRBJ1-5
DNA: TGCGCCAGCAGCTTGGGCCCGAGACAGCCCCAGCATTTT
CDR3: CASSLGPRQPQHF

D: TRBD2
size: .
V: TRBV5-4
J: TRBJ2-7
DNA: TGTGCCAGCAGTCCTTTGGGGGGGAGCTCCTACGAGCAGTACTTC
CDR3: CASSPLGGSSYEQYF

D: TRBD1
size: .
V: TRBV28
J: TRBJ2-7
DNA: TGTGCCAGCAGAAAAGACAGGGGCCGCTCCTACGAGCAGTACTTC
CDR3: CASRKDRGRSYEQYF

D: .
size: .
V: TRBV10-3
J: TRBJ1-5
DNA: TGTGCCATCAGTGAGTCGAGAGATAGCAATCAGCCCCAGCATTTT
CDR3: CAISESRDSNQPQHF

D: TRBD1
size: .
V: TRBV18
J: TRBJ1-1
DNA: TGTGCCAGCTCACCTCCCAGCACAGGGGGGACTCGGAACACTGAAGCTTTCTTT
CDR3: CASSPPSTGGTRNTEAFF

D: TRBD1
size: few
V: TRBV7-9
J: TRBJ1-5
DNA: TGTGCCAGCAGCCCGACAGGGTCAAACGGTCCCCAGCATTTT
CDR3: CASSPTGSNGPQHF

D: TRBD2
size: .
V: TRBV10-3
J: TRBJ2-3
DNA: TGTGCCATCGGGAGACTAGCGGGGGGGCAGACAGATACGCAGTATTTT
CDR3: CAIGRLAGGQTDTQYF

D: .
size: few
V: TRBV9
J: TRBJ1-2
DNA: TGTGCCAGCGGCAGGGACTATGGCTACACCTTC
CDR3: CASGRDYGYTF

D: .
size: .
V: TRBV2
J: TRBJ1-5
DNA: TGTGCCAGCAGTGAGCAGGGGATAAATGGCCATCAGCCCCAGCATTTT
CDR3: CASSEQGINGHQPQHF

D: .
size: .
V: TRBV12-3/TRBV12-4
J: TRBJ2-7
DNA: TGTGCCAGCAGTTTACGGACAGTCTACGAGCAGTACTTC
CDR3: CASSLRTVYEQYF

D: TRBD1
size: .
V: TRBV15
J: TRBJ1-1
DNA: TGTGCCACCAGGATTGACAGGGGCACTGAAGCTTTCTTT
CDR3: CATRIDRGTEAFF

D: .
size: .
V: TRBV30
J: TRBJ2-7
DNA: TGTGCCTGGAGTGCGGGGAGCGCCTACGAGCAGTACTTC
CDR3: CAWSAGSAYEQYF

D: .
size: once
V: TRBV11-2
J: TRBJ2-7
DNA: TGTGCCAGCAGCTTAGAGTCGGGATACTCCTACGAGCAGTACTTC
CDR3: CASSLESGYSYEQYF

D: .
size: few
V: TRBV7-9
J: TRBJ2-1
DNA: TGTGCCAGCAGCTTTCAATTGGACAGCTACAATGAGCAGTTCTTC
CDR3: CASSFQLDSYNEQFF

D: .
size: .
V: TRBV6-5
J: TRBJ2-5
DNA: TGTGCCAGCAGTAACACAGGAAGAGAGACCCAGTACTTC
CDR3: CASSNTGRETQYF

D: TRBD1
size: .
V: TRBV6-5
J: TRBJ1-2
DNA: TGTGCCAGCAGTTCTCCGACCTCCGACAGGGGGCTTGGCTACACCTTC
CDR3: CASSSPTSDRGLGYTF

D: .
size: .
V: TRBV27
J: TRBJ1-1
DNA: TGTGCCAGCAGTTTAACGGGGAACACTGAAGCTTTCTTT
CDR3: CASSLTGNTEAFF

D: TRBD2
size: .
V: TRBV9
J: TRBJ2-3
DNA: TGTGCCAGCAGTTTAGCGGGGGCCTCAGATACGCAGTATTTT
CDR3: CASSLAGASDTQYF

D: TRBD1
size: once
V: TRBV28
J: TRBJ1-2
DNA: TGTGCCAGCACCCTCAGGGGGTCATATGGCTACACCTTC
CDR3: CASTLRGSYGYTF

D: TRBD1
size: .
V: TRBV2
J: TRBJ1-6
DNA: TGTGCCAGCAGTGAAGTACGGGACAGGGGGCAAGTAACCTATAATTCACCCCTCCACTTT
CDR3: CASSEVRDRGQVTYNSPLHF

D: .
size: .
V: TRBV3-1/TRBV3-2
J: TRBJ2-1
DNA: TGTGCCAGCAGTCGAGGGGGTTTTGGTGAGAATGAGCAGTTCTTC
CDR3: CASSRGGFGENEQFF

D: .
size: once
V: TRBV6-5
J: TRBJ1-6
DNA: TGTGCCAGCAGTACCAGCGTAATTAATTCACCCCTCCACTTT
CDR3: CASSTSVINSPLHF

D: TRBD1
size: .
V: TRBV27
J: TRBJ1-1
DNA: TGTGCCAGCAGCCGGGACAGGGTGGAGGTGAACACTGAAGCTTTCTTT
CDR3: CASSRDRVEVNTEAFF

D: .
size: once
V: TRBV14
J: TRBJ2-1
DNA: TGTGCCAGCAGCCAGGTGCAGCGTCCTTGGGAGCAGTTCTTC
CDR3: CASSQVQRPWEQFF

D: TRBD1
size: .
V: TRBV10-1
J: TRBJ1-2
DNA: TGCGCCAGCAGCGCCGACAGGGGCAACTATGGCTACACCTTC
CDR3: CASSADRGNYGYTF

D: .
size: few
V: TRBV20-1
J: TRBJ2-7
DNA: TGCAGTGCTCCCATTTTAGAGGTACAGTACTTC
CDR3: CSAPILEVQYF

D: .
size: .
V: TRBV28
J: TRBJ1-2
DNA: TGTGCCAGCACCGCCAGTCTCGGGAATACTGGGTATGGCTACACCTTC
CDR3: CASTASLGNTGYGYTF

D: TRBD2
size: .
V: TRBV27
J: TRBJ2-5
DNA: TGTGCCAGCAGTCCTCGACTAGCGGGGATTGTGTTTCAAGAGACCCAGTACTTC
CDR3: CASSPRLAGIVFQETQYF

D: .
size: .
V: TRBV29-1
J: TRBJ1-1
DNA: TGCAGCGTTGTGGGCCGGGACACAATGAACACTGAAGCTTTCTTT
CDR3: CSVVGRDTMNTEAFF

D: .
size: .
V: TRBV20-1
J: TRBJ1-4
DNA: TGCAGTGCCGCGGGTGAAAAACTGTTTTTT
CDR3: CSAAGEKLFF

D: .
size: .
V: TRBV6-5
J: TRBJ1-5
DNA: TGTGCCAGCAGTAACCCGACAGGGCCCCAGCATTTT
CDR3: CASSNPTGPQHF

D: .
size: .
V: TRBV5-6
J: TRBJ1-5
DNA: TGTGCCAGCAGCTTGGGGGCAGGGGTCAATCAGCCCCAGCATTTT
CDR3: CASSLGAGVNQPQHF

D: .
size: few
V: TRBV12-3/TRBV12-4
J: TRBJ2-7
DNA: TGTGCCAGCAGTTTTTACAGGAAAGGCGAGCAGTACTTC
CDR3: CASSFYRKGEQYF

D: .
size: .
V: TRBV5-4
J: TRBJ2-2
DNA: TGTGCCAGCAGCTTGGCCGATGAGCGCGCCGGGGAGCTGTTTTTT
CDR3: CASSLADERAGELFF

D: TRBD1
size: .
V: TRBV5-1
J: TRBJ2-1
DNA: TGCGCCAGCAGCCCGATGGGACAGGGGAGAAGGAATGAGCAGTTCTTC
CDR3: CASSPMGQGRRNEQFF

D: .
size: .
V: TRBV28
J: TRBJ2-2
DNA: TGTGCCAGCACCGGCCGGGGCGGGGAGCTGTTTTTT
CDR3: CASTGRGGELFF

D: .
size: .
V: TRBV12-3/TRBV12-4
J: TRBJ2-5
DNA: TGTGCCAGCAGCTCCCTTTCGGGGGAGACCCAGTACTTC
CDR3: CASSSLSGETQYF

D: TRBD1
size: .
V: TRBV14
J: TRBJ2-2
DNA: TGTGCCAGCAGCCGGGGGACAGGGGTGAACCCCGGGGAGCTGTTTTTT
CDR3: CASSRGTGVNPGELFF

D: .
size: .
V: TRBV12-5
J: TRBJ1-1
DNA: TGTGCTAGTGGTTTCCAGTCCAGGGTGGGCACTGAAGCTTTCTTT
CDR3: CASGFQSRVGTEAFF

D: TRBD1
size: .
V: TRBV27
J: TRBJ2-2
DNA: TGTGCCAGCAGTCTACGTCAGACAGGGGGCGCCTTCACCGGGGAGCTGTTTTTT
CDR3: CASSLRQTGGAFTGELFF

D: .
size: .
V: TRBV19
J: TRBJ2-2
DNA: TGTGCCACCCTCGGTGTGGGCAGGGGCCACGGGGAGCTGTTTTTT
CDR3: CATLGVGRGHGELFF

D: TRBD1
size: .
V: TRBV5-8
J: TRBJ1-2
DNA: TGTGCCAGCAGCTTCGGGGACAGGGACTACTATGGCTACACCTTC
CDR3: CASSFGDRDYYGYTF

D: .
size: .
V: TRBV24-1
J: TRBJ1-2
DNA: TGTGCCACCAGTGACTCCGGGACAAGCTATGGCTACACCTTC
CDR3: CATSDSGTSYGYTF

D: .
size: .
V: TRBV6-5
J: TRBJ1-2
DNA: TGTGCCAGCACTACAACACAAGGCGGGTACTATGGCTACACCTTC
CDR3: CASTTTQGGYYGYTF

D: .
size: .
V: TRBV30
J: TRBJ1-5
DNA: TGTGCCTGGAGGCAGGGCGATGATCAGCCCCAGCATTTT
CDR3: CAWRQGDDQPQHF

D: .
size: .
V: TRBV18
J: TRBJ1-2
DNA: TGTGCCAGCTCACCCCTGGACAGCCTGAACTATGGCTACACCTTC
CDR3: CASSPLDSLNYGYTF

D: .
size: .
V: TRBV6-1
J: TRBJ2-7
DNA: TGTGCCAGCAGTGAAGCGGGCGGGGGCCACGAGCAGTACTTC
CDR3: CASSEAGGGHEQYF